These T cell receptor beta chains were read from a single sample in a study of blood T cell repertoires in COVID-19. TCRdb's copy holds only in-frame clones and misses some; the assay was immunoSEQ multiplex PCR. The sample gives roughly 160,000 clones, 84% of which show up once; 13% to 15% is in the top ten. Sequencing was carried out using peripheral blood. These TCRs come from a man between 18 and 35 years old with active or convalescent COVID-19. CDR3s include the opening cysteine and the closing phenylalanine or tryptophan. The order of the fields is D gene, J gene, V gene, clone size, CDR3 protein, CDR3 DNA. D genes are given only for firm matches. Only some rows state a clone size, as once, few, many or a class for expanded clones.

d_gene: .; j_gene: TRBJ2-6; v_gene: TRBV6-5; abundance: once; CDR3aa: CASSIGVDGANVLTF; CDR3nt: TGTGCCAGCAGTATAGGGGTGGATGGGGCCAACGTCCTGACTTTC
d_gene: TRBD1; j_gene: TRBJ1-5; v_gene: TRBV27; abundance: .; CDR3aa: CASSQRTGGGNQPQHF; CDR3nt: TGTGCCAGCAGTCAGAGGACAGGTGGGGGCAATCAGCCCCAGCATTTT
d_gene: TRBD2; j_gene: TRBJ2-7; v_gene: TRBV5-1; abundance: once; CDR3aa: CASSKLAGETDEQYF; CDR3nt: TGCGCCAGCAGCAAACTAGCGGGAGAAACGGACGAGCAGTACTTC
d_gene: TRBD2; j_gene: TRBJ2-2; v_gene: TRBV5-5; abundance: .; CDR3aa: CASSLIAGGPGTGELFF; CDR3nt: TGTGCCAGCAGCTTAATAGCGGGAGGGCCGGGCACCGGGGAGCTGTTTTTT
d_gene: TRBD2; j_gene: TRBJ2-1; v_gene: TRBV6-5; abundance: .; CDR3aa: CASNLGGSSYNEQFF; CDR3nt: TGTGCCAGCAACCTCGGGGGGAGCTCCTACAATGAGCAGTTCTTC
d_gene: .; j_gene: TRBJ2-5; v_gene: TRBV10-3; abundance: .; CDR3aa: CAISEGHRKQETQYF; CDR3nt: TGTGCCATCAGTGAAGGTCACAGAAAACAAGAGACCCAGTACTTC
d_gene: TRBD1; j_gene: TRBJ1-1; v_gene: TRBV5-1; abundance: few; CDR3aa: CASSSGTANTEAFF; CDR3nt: TGCGCCAGCAGCTCCGGGACAGCGAACACTGAAGCTTTCTTT
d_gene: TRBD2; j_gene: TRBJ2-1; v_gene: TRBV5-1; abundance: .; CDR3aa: CASSPGGSGRAIEQFF; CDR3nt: TGCGCCAGCAGCCCTGGTGGGAGCGGGAGGGCCATTGAGCAGTTCTTC
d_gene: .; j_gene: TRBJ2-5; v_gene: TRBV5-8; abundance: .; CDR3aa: CASSLEGLMFGEETQYF; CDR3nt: TGTGCCAGCAGCTTGGAGGGACTGATGTTTGGAGAGGAGACCCAGTACTTC
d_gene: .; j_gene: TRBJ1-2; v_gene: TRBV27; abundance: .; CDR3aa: CASSLYPPSQSLYGYTF; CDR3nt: TGTGCCAGCAGTTTATACCCCCCCTCTCAGTCATTGTATGGCTACACCTTC
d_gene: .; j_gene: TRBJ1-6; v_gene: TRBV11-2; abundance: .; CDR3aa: CASSLGGGSMSPLHF; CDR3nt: TGTGCCAGCAGCTTGGGCGGGGGCTCTATGTCACCCCTCCACTTT
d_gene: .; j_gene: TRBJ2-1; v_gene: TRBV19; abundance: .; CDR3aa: CASSMTGGVRNEQFF; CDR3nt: TGTGCCAGTAGTATGACTGGCGGAGTCAGAAATGAGCAGTTCTTC